This is a list of T cell receptor beta chains from one sample in a study of CD8+ T cells in alopecia areata. The protocol was immunoSEQ multiplex PCR, while the TCRdb copy is restricted to in-frame clones and leaves out a portion. The repertoire holds roughly 200,000 clones, over 40% seen once, with around 2.5% in the top ten. Sequences were derived from CD4+ T cells sorted from blood, sampled around week 36, from a patient treated with tofacitinib. The receptors stem from a human donor with alopecia areata. Both conserved end residues are part of each CDR3. D genes are given only for firm matches. The size of a clone is reported for some rows only, either as once, few or many, or as a class for expanded clones.

v_call	clone_size	d_call	j_call	cdr3_nt	cdr3_aa
TRBV5-1	NA	NA	TRBJ2-3	TGCGCCAGCAGCTTGGTTGGAGATACGCAGTATTTT	CASSLVGDTQYF
TRBV5-4	few	NA	TRBJ2-1	TGTGCCAGCAGCCCCCGCGGTAAGCCAAGCTCCTACAATGAGCAGTTCTTC	CASSPRGKPSSYNEQFF
TRBV18	few	NA	TRBJ2-4	TGTGCCAGCTCACCACGGGCAGGCAATCTAGCCAAAAACATTCAGTACTTC	CASSPRAGNLAKNIQYF
TRBV25-1	NA	NA	TRBJ2-2	TGTGCCAGCAGTGGCAGCGGGAACACCGGGGAGCTGTTTTTT	CASSGSGNTGELFF
TRBV2	once	NA	TRBJ1-5	TGTGCCAGCGCTGGACATTACCAGCCCCAGCATTTT	CASAGHYQPQHF
TRBV30	few	NA	TRBJ1-2	TGTGCCTGGAGTGTACGGACAGTTAAAAACTATGGCTACACCTTC	CAWSVRTVKNYGYTF
TRBV7-2	NA	TRBD2	TRBJ2-3	TGTGCCAGCAGCTCCACGGGGGGTTCGTATACGCAGTATTTT	CASSSTGGSYTQYF
TRBV5-1	NA	TRBD2	TRBJ2-1	TGCGCCAGCAGCATGCCGGGACTAGCGGATTACAATGAGCAGTTCTTC	CASSMPGLADYNEQFF
TRBV30	NA	NA	TRBJ1-1	TGTGCCTGGAGCGGGCGGAGGAACACTGAAGCTTTCTTT	CAWSGRRNTEAFF
TRBV19	few	TRBD1	TRBJ2-1	TGTGCCAGTAGGATGCCTTCTAGGACAGGGCGAATCAATGAGCAGTTCTTC	CASRMPSRTGRINEQFF
TRBV5-1	NA	NA	TRBJ2-1	TGCGCCAGCAGCTTGGTCGGGCCCCAGCAGTTCTTC	CASSLVGPQQFF
TRBV7-2	few	TRBD2	TRBJ2-1	TGTGCCAGCAGCTTAATGCCTAGCGGGAGTAATGAGCAGTTCTTC	CASSLMPSGSNEQFF
TRBV19	NA	NA	TRBJ1-1	TGTGCCAGTAGTGCCGGCCTGCTTGGGATGCGCACTGAAGCTTTCTTT	CASSAGLLGMRTEAFF
TRBV18	few	NA	TRBJ1-2	TGTGCCAGCTCACCATCCGGGGACTATGGCTACACCTTC	CASSPSGDYGYTF
TRBV7-9	NA	NA	TRBJ2-7	TGTGCCAGCAGCCTTTTCTCAGCGATGGAGCGGTACTTC	CASSLFSAMERYF
TRBV4-2	NA	NA	TRBJ1-1	TGTGCCAGCAGCCAAGGGGATACCCTGAACACTGAAGCTTTCTTT	CASSQGDTLNTEAFF
TRBV4-1	NA	NA	TRBJ2-3	TGCGCCAGCAGCCCCCGGGGGCCAACAGATACGCAGTATTTT	CASSPRGPTDTQYF
TRBV29-1	few	NA	TRBJ2-3	TGCAGCGTTGTCTCCCGTACCGCAGATACGCAGTATTTT	CSVVSRTADTQYF
TRBV29-1	NA	TRBD1	TRBJ2-7	TGCAGCGTTGCAAGGACAGGAGACTCCTACGAGCAGTACTTC	CSVARTGDSYEQYF
TRBV5-1	NA	NA	TRBJ2-5	TGCGCCAGCAGCTTGCAACAGCAAGAGACCCAGTACTTC	CASSLQQQETQYF
TRBV18	NA	TRBD1	TRBJ2-5	TGTGCCAGCTCACCTGCTGCACTAAGACCAGGGGGCGAGACCCAGTACTTC	CASSPAALRPGGETQYF
TRBV18	few	TRBD1	TRBJ2-3	TGTGCCAGCTCACCAGGGACAGTCACAGATACGCAGTATTTT	CASSPGTVTDTQYF
TRBV30	NA	NA	TRBJ1-1	TGTGCCTGGAGTCCCGGACCGAAGAACACTGAAGCTTTCTTT	CAWSPGPKNTEAFF
TRBV6-6	few	NA	TRBJ2-1	TGTGCCAGCAACGGGTTACCCTCCTACAATGAGCAGTTCTTC	CASNGLPSYNEQFF
TRBV10-1	many	NA	TRBJ2-7	TGCGCCAGCAGTGAGTGGACAGGAGGGCGCGGCGAGCAGTACTTC	CASSEWTGGRGEQYF
TRBV6-5	few	NA	TRBJ2-7	TGTGCCAGCAGTGGACAAAAAGGGTCCTACGAGCAGTACTTC	CASSGQKGSYEQYF
TRBV29-1	few	NA	TRBJ2-7	TGCAGCGTTGAAGGTCCGGGTATGGATGAGCAGTACTTC	CSVEGPGMDEQYF
TRBV19	NA	NA	TRBJ2-5	TGTGCCAGTAGTCGGATAGCGGATATCCAAGAGACCCAGTACTTC	CASSRIADIQETQYF
TRBV7-2	NA	NA	TRBJ2-5	TGTGCCAGCAGCATCTGGACAGCACAAGAGACCCAGTACTTC	CASSIWTAQETQYF
TRBV27	NA	NA	TRBJ2-4	TGTGCCAGCAGCCCCGTATCTCGCAGAAAAAACATTCAGTACTTC	CASSPVSRRKNIQYF
TRBV2	NA	NA	TRBJ1-5	TGTGCCAGTACGCCACAGGGTAGCAATCAGCCCCAGCATTTT	CASTPQGSNQPQHF
TRBV5-1	NA	NA	TRBJ1-2	TGCGCCAGCAGCTTGGAGTCCGGTGGGAGCTATGGCTACACCTTC	CASSLESGGSYGYTF
TRBV7-3	NA	TRBD1	TRBJ1-1	TGTGCCAGCAGCTTACAGGGACAGGGAGATGAAGCTTTCTTT	CASSLQGQGDEAFF
TRBV7-2	NA	NA	TRBJ2-3	TGTGCCAGCAGCCCCAACCCCACAGATACGCAGTATTTT	CASSPNPTDTQYF
TRBV6-5	NA	NA	TRBJ1-5	TGTGCCAGCAGAGGCAGTGGAGGGAATCAGCCCCAGCATTTT	CASRGSGGNQPQHF
TRBV4-2	many	TRBD2	TRBJ2-7	TGTGCCAGCAGCCAAGCTACTAGCGCTGACTCCTACGAGCAGTACTTC	CASSQATSADSYEQYF
TRBV30	NA	NA	TRBJ1-3	TGTGCCTGGAGTCCCTCCCGCGCTCAAGGGAACACCATATATTTT	CAWSPSRAQGNTIYF
TRBV4-1	NA	TRBD1	TRBJ2-3	TGCGCCAGCAGCCATGGCCAGGGGGCGCGGGGAACAGATACGCAGTATTTT	CASSHGQGARGTDTQYF
TRBV23-1	NA	NA	TRBJ2-6	TGCGCCAGCAGTATGGGACGTAGACTCTCTGGGGCCAACGTCCTGACTTTC	CASSMGRRLSGANVLTF
TRBV6-5	NA	NA	TRBJ2-1	TGTGCCAGCAGTCGGGGCGGGCCTAACAATGAGCAGTTCTTC	CASSRGGPNNEQFF
TRBV18	NA	NA	TRBJ2-5	TGTGCCAGCTCACCACCCGTCGTAAACCAAGAGACCCAGTACTTC	CASSPPVVNQETQYF
TRBV7-2	NA	NA	TRBJ2-7	TGTGCCAGCAGCCTCTCCTCAACAGGGCTCTCCTACGAGCAGTACTTC	CASSLSSTGLSYEQYF
TRBV28	NA	NA	TRBJ2-5	TGTGCCAGCAAGGAAGAGGCCCCCGCCCAAGAGACCCAGTACTTC	CASKEEAPAQETQYF
TRBV29-1	NA	NA	TRBJ2-1	TGCAGCGTTGACAGGGGAACTTACAATGAGCAGTTCTTC	CSVDRGTYNEQFF
TRBV28	NA	NA	TRBJ1-1	TGTGCCAGCAGCCAGATCCGCCATACGGCTTTCTTT	CASSQIRHTAFF